Listed here are 19 T cell receptor beta chains from one sample, sequenced in a study of T cell responses to AZD1222 COVID-19 vaccine. The assay was immunoSEQ multiplex PCR, and TCRdb's table has in-frame clones only and misses some. In the table there are approximately 190,000 clones, 94% of which are singletons. The source material was peripheral blood, sampled on day 0 of AZD1222 vaccination. The receptors derive from an adult in good health.

V is TRBV5-4 and J is TRBJ2-7; no definite D call. The CDR3 sequence is 13 residues long. Germline V CDR1 and CDR2: SGHNT, YYREEE (reference sequence). V was trimmed by 0 bases and J by 3 bases, leaving 7 bases between them. The chain's CDR3 is CASSLANGYEQYF. The DNA of the CDR3 is TGTGCCAGCAGCTTGGCCAACGGCTACGAGCAGTACTTC.

The chain recombines TRBV2 with TRBJ1-2; 9 positions agree with TRBD1. Losses at the gene ends were 0 bases for V and 7 bases for J; bases not matched to a gene: 9. The length of the CDR3 is 16 residues. CDR1 SNHLY and CDR2 FYNNEI come from the germline V gene. The CDR3 bases are TGTGCCAGCAGTGAAGCTGGTAGGGGACAGGGATTTGGCTACACCTTC. It codes for CASSEAGRGQGFGYTF.

The V and J genes are TRBV6-5 and TRBJ1-4; D gene uncertain. This CDR3 is 15 amino acids long. Trimming removed 0 bases at V and 6 bases at J, with 11 bases between. CDR1 is MNHEY, CDR2 SVGAGI, per germline. This chain's CDR3 is CASSYSGTPDEKLFF. The CDR3 coding sequence is TGTGCCAGCAGTTACTCGGGCACTCCAGATGAAAAACTGTTTTTT.

The chain employs TRBV4-2 and TRBJ2-7, with 8 bases lining up with TRBD2. Germline V gives CDR1 LGHNA, CDR2 YNFKEQ. Losses at the gene ends were 3 bases for V and 5 bases for J; bases not matched to a gene: 9. The CDR3 sequence is 15 residues long. DNA for the CDR3: TGTGCCAGCAGCCAGAGCTGGAGCGGGAGCCACGAGCAGTACTTC. This codes for CASSQSWSGSHEQYF.

The chain recombines TRBV15 with TRBJ1-5; D possibly corresponds to TRBD1 (6 bases). Germline loops: CDR1 LNHNV, CDR2 YYDKDF (reference sequence). V lost 0 bases, J lost 6 bases, and 18 bases lay in between. The CDR3 extends over 17 amino acids. CDR3 DNA sequence: TGTGCCACCAGCAGAGATCACGGGGGGCGCCGAGGTCAGCCCCAGCATTTT. Protein product: CATSRDHGGRRGQPQHF.

The chain's CDR3 is CASSPDGGNQPQHF. CDR3 DNA: TGCGCCAGCAGCCCCGATGGTGGCAATCAGCCCCAGCATTTT. The genes are TRBV5-1 and TRBJ1-5; D is uncertain. The CDR3 spans 14 residues. The germline V gene has CDR1 SGHRS and CDR2 YFSETQ. V was trimmed by 4 bases and J by 2 bases, leaving 10 bases between them.

The rearrangement uses TRBV27 and TRBJ1-1, with TRBD1 identical over 7 bases. Looked up from germline, CDR1 is MNHEY and CDR2 is SMNVEV (reference sequence). With V trimmed by 8 bases and J by 4 bases, 13 bases remained unmatched. This CDR3 is built from 15 residues. The DNA of the CDR3 is TGTGCCAGCGTAGAGACAGGGAAGGCGAGCACTGAAGCTTTCTTT. Translation gives CASVETGKASTEAFF.

This clone has at least ten counts. The chain joins TRBV30 to TRBJ2-7, with TRBD2 as a possible D gene (6 bases). The CDR3 has 12 amino acids. The V gene's germline CDR1 is GTSNPN and CDR2 SVGIG (reference sequence). V gave up 5 bases and J gave up 7 bases, with 15 bases separating them. CDR3 loop: CAWGTGLGEQYF. The CDR3 DNA sequence: TGTGCCTGGGGGACTGGGTTAGGTGAGCAGTACTTC.

This clone was counted a single time. CDR3 DNA sequence: TGTGCCAGCAGCTCGTCTATGAACACTGAAGCTTTCTTT. Translating gives CASSSSMNTEAFF. The chain has TRBV6-4 and TRBJ1-1; no clear D. V was pared by 6 bases and J by 0 bases, with 8 bases between. This CDR3 has 13 residues. Germline loops: CDR1 MRHNA, CDR2 SNTAGT.

V is TRBV9 and J is TRBJ2-1, with 7 bases identical to TRBD2. The trim removed 0 bases at V and 1 base at J, leaving 4 bases unmatched. Germline V gene sequence: CDR1 SGDLS, CDR2 YYNGEE. There are 16 residues in the CDR3. In DNA form, the CDR3 reads TGTGCCAGCAGCGTAGTCCCTAGCGGTTCCTACAATGAGCAGTTCTTC. Its translation is CASSVVPSGSYNEQFF.

The genes are TRBV9 and TRBJ2-7; TRBD2 agrees at 13 bases. This CDR3 contains 16 residues. J lost 6 bases, V lost 4 bases, and 10 bases had no gene match. Germline assignment: CDR1 SGDLS and CDR2 YYNGEE. DNA of the CDR3: TGTGCCAGCAGCCAAAGAGGACTAGCGGGAGTCGGCGAGCAGTACTTC. Amino acids: CASSQRGLAGVGEQYF.

This chain links TRBV28 with TRBJ2-1; 13 bases fit TRBD2. This CDR3 has 16 residues. With V trimmed by 6 bases and J by 7 bases, 9 bases remained unmatched. Germline V CDR1 and CDR2: MDHEN, SYDVKM. CDR3 protein: CASRLGTSGMRNEQFF. The CDR3 DNA follows: TGTGCCAGCAGACTCGGGACTAGCGGGATGAGGAATGAGCAGTTCTTC.

The chain uses TRBV7-2 and TRBJ1-5; 11 bases are a match to TRBD1. Germline CDR1 reads SGHTA; CDR2 reads FQGNSA. CDR3 size: 15 residues. With 1 base clipped from V and 7 bases from J, the junction kept 3 bases outside the gene matches. CDR3 in DNA: TGTGCCAGCAGCTTAGGGGGACAGGGGGGCCAGCCCCAGCATTTT. Translated, it gives CASSLGGQGGQPQHF.

The V call is TRBV28, the J call TRBJ2-1; no clear D. The ends were cut back, 5 bases at V and 7 bases at J, with 9 bases in the middle. There are 12 residues in the CDR3. Germline lookup yields CDR1 MDHEN and CDR2 SYDVKM. CDR3 protein: CASSQTWNEQFF. The CDR3 DNA is TGTGCCAGCAGTCAGACTTGGAATGAGCAGTTCTTC.

The genes are TRBV29-1 and TRBJ1-4; D is perhaps TRBD1 (5 bases). The CDR3 totals 13 residues. CDR1 is SQVTM and CDR2 is ANQGSEA in the germline V gene. Trimming removed 3 bases at V and 8 bases at J, with 13 bases between. CDR3 protein: CSVETGRQEKLFF. CDR3 coding DNA: TGCAGCGTTGAGACGGGGCGTCAGGAAAAACTGTTTTTT.

The chain uses TRBV7-9 and TRBJ1-6; unclear D gene. The CDR3 contains 14 residues. The V gene lost 1 base and the J gene lost 7 bases, with 8 bases spanning the gap. In germline, CDR1 is SEHNR, CDR2 FQNEAQ (reference sequence). CDR3 coding DNA: TGTGCCAGCAGCTTAGGGAAACCCAATTCACCCCTCCACTTT. Protein sequence: CASSLGKPNSPLHF. The full variable domain, with the rest looked up from reference TRBV7-9 and TRBJ1-6, is DTGVSQNPRHKITKRGQNVTFRCDPISEHNRLYWYRQTLGQGPEFLTYFQNEAQLEKSRLLSDRFSAERPKGSFSTLEIQRTEQGDSAMYLCASSLGKPNSPLHFGNGTRLTVT.

This rearrangement joins TRBV6-4 to TRBJ2-4; weak D call: TRBD1 (6 bases). Germline lookup yields CDR1 MRHNA and CDR2 SNTAGT. V was cut by 3 bases and J by 6 bases, with 9 bases left in between. This CDR3 is built from 13 residues. CDR3 in amino acids: CASSEGRGNIQYF. The CDR3 coding sequence is TGTGCCAGCAGTGAAGGCAGGGGAAACATTCAGTACTTC.

The J gene is TRBJ1-4, the V gene TRBV11-3; TRBD1 matches at 7 bases. The V gene end was trimmed by 3 bases and the J gene end by 4 bases; junction bases not matched to a gene: 2. Germline V gene sequence: CDR1 SGHNT, CDR2 YENEEA. The CDR3 contains 14 residues. The DNA of the CDR3 is TGTGCCAGCAGCTTCCGGGACAGTAATGAAAAACTGTTTTTT. Amino acid sequence: CASSFRDSNEKLFF.

This chain connects TRBV19 to TRBJ2-7; D uncertain. The CDR3 extends over 13 amino acids. Looked up from germline, CDR1 is LNHDA and CDR2 is SQIVND (reference sequence). V lost 0 bases, J lost 3 bases, and 6 bases lay in between. The CDR3: CASSIEQYYEQYF. CDR3 DNA sequence: TGTGCCAGTAGTATAGAACAGTACTACGAGCAGTACTTC.